The 22 T cell receptor beta chains given below trace back to one sample, sequenced in a study of CD8+CD57+ T cells in acquired aplastic anemia. TCR beta VDJ and CDR3 profiles were obtained from a genomic DNA template. One entry per CDR3 protein, called by TCRdb with MiXCR from the reads. The profile shows roughly 180,000 distinct CDR3 sequences, 45% to 50% of them singletons. Material for sequencing was sorted CD4+, CD8+, or CD8+CD57+ T cells (not recorded which) from PBMCs. These receptors came from a human donor in good health.

This clonotype was seen a few times. V usage is TRBV2 and J usage is TRBJ1-6; TRBD1 agrees at 7 bases. J was trimmed by 7 bases and V by 5 bases; bases with no gene match: 8. The CDR3 sequence is 15 residues long. Germline V gene lookup returns CDR1 SNHLY and CDR2 FYNNEI. The CDR3 loop reads CASSHDRADNSPLHF. The CDR3 bases are TGTGCCAGCAGTCATGACAGGGCTGACAATTCACCCCTCCACTTT. Full variable domain (remainder filled in from reference TRBV2 and TRBJ1-6): EPEVTQTPSHQVTQMGQEVILRCVPISNHLYFYWYRQILGQKVEFLVSFYNNEISEKSEIFDDQFSVERPDGSNFTLKIRSTKLEDSAMYFCASSHDRADNSPLHFGNGTRLTVT.

CDR3 region: CATSDSWTGDTGELFF. CDR3 nucleotide sequence: TGTGCCACCAGTGATTCGTGGACAGGGGACACCGGGGAGCTGTTTTTT. V is TRBV24-1 and J is TRBJ2-2; 9 nucleotides agree with TRBD1. V lost 2 bases and J lost 3; bases outside the gene matches: 3. The CDR3 covers 16 residues. Per germline, CDR1 KGHDR and CDR2 SFDVKD.

Comment on this clonotype: A much larger clone differs from this one at a single base, so this may be a read error. This chain uses TRBV20-1 with TRBJ1-5, with a tentative D call TRBD1 (6 bases). From germline, CDR1 is DFQATT and CDR2 SNEGSKA (reference sequence). Deletions cut 3 bases from V and 6 bases from J, with 15 bases between. This CDR3 spans 14 amino acids. Here the CDR3 DNA reads TGCAGTGCTAGTTCCTCACAGGGAAGTCAGCCCCAGCATTTT. Translated, it gives CSASSSQGSQPQHF.

V is TRBV25-1 and J is TRBJ1-1; D is unresolved. The CDR3 runs 17 residues. Germline-derived CDR1 and CDR2 are MGHDK and SYGVNS. With 1 base removed from V and 0 bases from J, the gap between germline ends came to 15 bases. The CDR3 region has the DNA TGTGCCAGCAGTGAATCGCGTCCCGGGAGAATGAACACTGAAGCTTTCTTT. As protein: CASSESRPGRMNTEAFF.

The chain is built from TRBV11-2 and TRBJ1-2; 11 bases are shared with TRBD1. The CDR3 totals 16 residues. Germline V gives CDR1 SGHAT, CDR2 FQNNGV. Germline trimming cut 7 bases from V and 4 bases from J; bases unmatched to any gene: 11. This CDR3 reads CASTKGGTGGGYGYTF. For the CDR3, the DNA is TGTGCCAGCACCAAAGGGGGGACAGGGGGTGGCTATGGCTACACCTTC.

Of note for this clonotype: An end of the junction does not agree with germline; a read error may underlie this. The J gene is TRBJ1-3, the V gene TRBV25-1, with a possible D match to TRBD1 (5 bases). Germline V CDR1 and CDR2: MGHDK, SYGVNS. The CDR3 spans 15 residues. The CDR3 DNA follows: TGCGCCAGCAGCCCGGAGACAGCGTGGGGCAACACCATATATTTT. Translating it yields CASSPETAWGNTIYF.

Many counts were recorded for this clonotype. The CDR3 DNA reads TGTGCCAGCAGTGAAGCGGCGGTGACCTACACTGAAGCTTTCTTT. Amino acids: CASSEAAVTYTEAFF. The gene calls are TRBV6-1 and TRBJ1-1; the D is unclear. The V gene lost 0 bases and the J gene lost 3 bases, with 11 bases spanning the gap. The V gene's germline CDR1 is MNHNS and CDR2 SASEGT. The CDR3 has 15 residues.

In this sample, this clonotype turned up many times. The chain recombines TRBV7-2 with TRBJ1-3; D unresolved. Trimming pared 0 bases from V and 0 bases from J, leaving 12 bases between. CDR1 and CDR2 from the germline V gene are SGHTA and FQGNSA. This CDR3 region has 17 residues. CDR3 sequence reads: CASSLASQMSSGNTIYF. The CDR3 DNA follows: TGTGCCAGCAGCTTAGCTTCTCAGATGAGCTCTGGAAACACCATATATTTT.

This chain connects TRBV11-1 to TRBJ1-5, with D hard to call. V lost 6 bases to trimming and J lost 1 base, with 13 bases between them. The CDR3 covers 15 residues. Germline V gives CDR1 SGHAT, CDR2 FQDESV (reference sequence). The CDR3 loop is CASSYQAGSNQPQHF. The CDR3 DNA follows: TGTGCCAGCAGTTATCAGGCGGGGAGCAATCAGCCCCAGCATTTT.

This clonotype occurred once. This chain joins TRBV24-1 and TRBJ2-2; D call uncertain. The CDR3 is made up of 16 amino acids. V was cut by 1 base and J by 6 bases, with 14 bases left in between. The germline CDR1 and CDR2 sequences are KGHDR and SFDVKD. The CDR3: CATSDFPLISAGELFF. In DNA, the CDR3 is TGTGCCACCAGTGATTTCCCCCTTATTTCCGCCGGGGAGCTGTTTTTT.

The table lists this clonotype with many counts. This sequence joins TRBV5-4 and TRBJ2-3; 10 positions match TRBD2. In germline, CDR1 is SGHNT, CDR2 YYREEE (reference sequence). The CDR3 has 16 amino acids. V dropped 1 base and J dropped 7; count of bases not matched to a gene: 9. CDR3 DNA: TGTGCCAGCAGCTTGTGGATCGCTAGCGGGAGTTATACGCAGTATTTT. It specifies CASSLWIASGSYTQYF. Based on the CDR3 plus reference TRBV5-4 and TRBJ2-3, the full variable domain is ETGVTQSPTHLIKTRGQQVTLRCSSQSGHNTVSWYQQALGQGPQFIFQYYREEENGRGNFPPRFSGLQFPNYSSELNVNALELDDSALYLCASSLWIASGSYTQYFGPGTRLTVL.

The chain couples TRBV20-1 to TRBJ2-7, with D perhaps matching TRBD1 (5 bases). This CDR3 is built from 12 residues. V was pared by 3 bases and J by 10 bases, with 16 bases between. The germline V gene encodes CDR1 DFQATT and CDR2 SNEGSKA (reference sequence). CDR3: CSASDSFQEQYF. CDR3 coding DNA: TGCAGTGCTAGCGACAGTTTTCAGGAACAGTACTTC.

The chain carries TRBV19 and TRBJ1-5, with TRBD1 as a possible D gene (6 bases). The CDR3 is made up of 15 amino acids. Trimming removed 6 bases at V and 2 bases at J, with 14 bases between. Germline V CDR1 and CDR2: LNHDA, SQIVND (reference sequence). CDR3 region: CASSRQGNGNQPQHF. The CDR3 nucleotides are TGTGCCAGTAGCCGTCAGGGGAATGGCAATCAGCCCCAGCATTTT.

In this sample, this clonotype turned up once. This may arise from a read error, as a much more abundant clone is one base away. J is TRBJ2-1 and V is TRBV5-1; 7 bases align to TRBD1. CDR1 and CDR2 from the germline V gene are SGHRS and YFSETQ. The CDR3 sequence is 15 residues long. Written as DNA, the CDR3 is TGCGCCAGCAGCCAGGGGGATAGGTCTTACAATGAGCAGCTCTTC. It is translated as CASSQGDRSYNEQLF.

The table lists this clonotype with many counts. The V and J genes are TRBV4-1 and TRBJ2-6, with D possibly called TRBD1 or TRBD2 (5 bases each). Germline V gives CDR1 MGHRA, CDR2 YSYEKL. Trimming removed 4 bases from V and 0 bases from J, with 10 bases in between. The CDR3 has 16 residues. The CDR3: CASSRDVGSGANVLTF. The DNA for the CDR3 is TGCGCCAGCAGCCGGGACGTAGGCTCTGGGGCCAACGTCCTGACTTTC.

This chain uses TRBV18 with TRBJ1-2; no firm D call. V gave up 0 bases and J gave up 4 bases, with 9 bases separating them. The CDR3 totals 14 residues. Germline CDR1 KGHSH, CDR2 LQKENI. DNA for the CDR3: TGTGCCAGCTCACCACCTCGGGCAGGCTATGGCTACACCTTC. It yields the protein CASSPPRAGYGYTF.

This clonotype was detected ten times or more. The chain uses TRBV12-3 or TRBV12-4 and TRBJ1-5, with no clear D. Trimming shortened V by 0 bases and J by 7 bases, and 1 base separated the two germline ends. This CDR3 has 11 amino acids. CDR3 sequence: CASSLAQPQHF. CDR3 nucleotides: TGTGCCAGCAGTTTAGCCCAGCCCCAGCATTTT.

The rearrangement uses TRBV10-3 and TRBJ2-2; D is possibly TRBD2 (6 bases). This CDR3 comprises 16 residues. CDR1 is ENHRY, CDR2 SYGVKD, per germline. The V end was cut by 4 bases, the J end by 4 bases, with 16 bases between. DNA of the CDR3: TGTGCCATCAGTGCGATAGGCGGGGTGAGCACCGGGGAGCTGTTTTTT. Translation: CAISAIGGVSTGELFF.

The chain is built from TRBV2 and TRBJ2-3, with D perhaps matching TRBD2 (6 bases). The germline gives CDR1 SNHLY, CDR2 FYNNEI. The V end lost 5 bases, the J end lost 3 bases, and 15 bases lay between the germline ends. The CDR3 totals 15 residues. The CDR3 sequence: CASSSPRGGTDTQYF. CDR3 bases: TGTGCCAGCAGTTCCCCTCGAGGAGGGACAGATACGCAGTATTTT.

The table lists this clonotype with many counts. V gene TRBV6-1 combines with J gene TRBJ1-1; D ambiguous. V lost 3 bases and J 4 bases, leaving 15 bases between the germline ends. This CDR3 is 15 amino acids long. Per the germline V gene, CDR1 is MNHNS and CDR2 is SASEGT. CDR3 in amino acids: CASSEPAARSTEAFF. The CDR3 bases are TGTGCCAGCAGTGAGCCCGCCGCCCGCAGCACTGAAGCTTTCTTT.

This clonotype was seen a single time. This chain uses TRBV14 with TRBJ2-2; 11 bases fit TRBD2. The CDR3 is made up of 20 amino acids. Germline assignment: CDR1 SGHDN and CDR2 FVKESK. The V gene end was trimmed by 1 base and the J gene end by 1 base; junction bases not matched to a gene: 11. CDR3 amino acids: CASSQAGTSGGSVNTGELFF. DNA of the CDR3: TGTGCCAGCAGCCAAGCCGGGACTAGCGGTGGATCGGTGAACACCGGGGAGCTGTTTTTT.

The chain recombines TRBV10-3 with TRBJ1-1; D gene uncertain. V lost 6 bases and J 1 base, leaving 9 bases between the germline ends. The CDR3 consists of 13 residues. CDR1 is ENHRY, CDR2 SYGVKD, per germline. The chain's CDR3 is CAISKRENTEAFF. Here the CDR3 DNA reads TGTGCCATCAGCAAGAGGGAGAACACTGAAGCTTTCTTT.